These T cell receptor beta chains were read from a single sample in a study of cytomegalovirus exposure and HLA in healthy donors. Data came from immunoSEQ multiplex PCR; TCRdb stores just in-frame clones and leaves some out. The table records 150,000 to 200,000 clones, roughly 80% of them present only once. The sample comprised PBMCs. These receptors were collected from a boy aged 5 to 17 in good health and CMV-seronegative. CDR3s include the opening cysteine and the closing phenylalanine or tryptophan. A D gene is named only where the DNA matches it firmly. The size field is filled for only some rows; it gives once, few, many or a size class.

d_gene,j_gene,abundance,v_gene,CDR3nt,CDR3aa
TRBD2,TRBJ2-2,NA,TRBV7-2,TGTGCCAGCAGTTTAGCGGGAGGGCTGAACACCGGGGAGCTGTTTTTT,CASSLAGGLNTGELFF
NA,TRBJ1-2,NA,TRBV19,TGTGCCAGTAGTTTCAAAGTCGCAGGGTACGGCTACACCTTC,CASSFKVAGYGYTF
TRBD1,TRBJ1-6,NA,TRBV27,TGTGCCAGCAGTCTGGGACAGGGGACTGGTTCACCCCTCCACTTT,CASSLGQGTGSPLHF
TRBD1,TRBJ2-1,NA,TRBV6-5,TGTGCCAGCAGTTACCTAGACAGGGCCTACAATGAGCAGTTCTTC,CASSYLDRAYNEQFF
NA,TRBJ1-2,few,TRBV5-1,TGCGCCAGCAGCTTGGGGGGGGAGAACTATGGCTACACCTTC,CASSLGGENYGYTF
TRBD1,TRBJ1-2,NA,TRBV2,TGTGCCAGCTTATCGGAAGGGGGCGGCGTCTATGGCTACACCTTC,CASLSEGGGVYGYTF
NA,TRBJ1-1,few,TRBV5-1,TGCGCCAGCAGCTCGCAAGACAGGAGGACTGAAGCTTTCTTT,CASSSQDRRTEAFF
NA,TRBJ1-1,few,TRBV11-2,TGTGCCAGCAGCTTAGGGGCAGGGCTGAACACTGAAGCTTTCTTT,CASSLGAGLNTEAFF
NA,TRBJ2-1,NA,TRBV6-1,TGTGCCAGCAGTGCGGTGTATGAGCAGTTCTTC,CASSAVYEQFF
TRBD1,TRBJ2-5,NA,TRBV12-5,TGTGCTAGCGGAACAGGGGAGTCGGCAGAGACCCAGTACTTC,CASGTGESAETQYF
NA,TRBJ2-3,NA,TRBV5-4,TGTGCCAGCAGCTTAGAACGGGACACAGATACGCAGTATTTT,CASSLERDTDTQYF
TRBD2,TRBJ2-7,NA,TRBV5-5,TGTGCCAGCAGCTTGGGACTAGCGGTGTCCTACGAGCAGTACTTC,CASSLGLAVSYEQYF
NA,TRBJ2-1,NA,TRBV15,TGTGCCACCAGCAGAGATAACAATGAGCAGTTCTTC,CATSRDNNEQFF
TRBD2,TRBJ2-1,NA,TRBV12-5,TGTGCTAGTGGTCTTCACCCTAGCGGGTCGAATGAGCAGTTCTTC,CASGLHPSGSNEQFF
NA,TRBJ2-5,NA,TRBV19,TGTGCCAGTAGTATTGGGCCAGGATGGGAGACCCAGTACTTC,CASSIGPGWETQYF
NA,TRBJ2-3,NA,TRBV6-4,TGTGCCAGCAGTGAAGGAACAGAAGATACGCAGTATTTT,CASSEGTEDTQYF
NA,TRBJ1-1,NA,TRBV29-1,TGCAGCGTGGGGGGGAGGAACACTGAAGCTTTCTTT,CSVGGRNTEAFF
TRBD1,TRBJ2-1,NA,TRBV2,TGTGCCAGCAGCTTACCGGGACAGGGTAACTATGAGCAGTTCTTC,CASSLPGQGNYEQFF
NA,TRBJ2-7,NA,TRBV30,TGTGCCTGGATGCAGTCCTACGAGCAGTACTTC,CAWMQSYEQYF
TRBD1,TRBJ1-1,NA,TRBV18,TGTGCCAGCTCAGGACAGGGCAACACTGAAGCTTTCTTT,CASSGQGNTEAFF
TRBD2,TRBJ2-3,NA,TRBV27,TGTGCCAGCAGGCTAGCGGGAGGAGGTGGAACGACAGATACGCAGTATTTT,CASRLAGGGGTTDTQYF
TRBD1,TRBJ1-5,NA,TRBV19,TGTGCCAGTAGTTTTAAACCGGGACAGGGAACTCAGCCCCAGCATTTT,CASSFKPGQGTQPQHF
NA,TRBJ1-1,NA,TRBV6-5,TGTGCCAGCAGCCCCCCCACAGGCCTTGAGGCTTTCTTT,CASSPPTGLEAFF
TRBD1,TRBJ2-5,NA,TRBV30,TGTGCCTGGGGGGGAACAGGGGTAACAGAGACCCAGTACTTC,CAWGGTGVTETQYF
NA,TRBJ2-1,NA,TRBV7-2,TGTGCCAGCAGCATCCTCTCCCGCGCCCAGTTCTTC,CASSILSRAQFF
NA,TRBJ2-1,once,TRBV28,TGTGCCAGCAGTTCACCCCAGAACGAGCAGTTCTTC,CASSSPQNEQFF
NA,TRBJ1-3,NA,TRBV15,TGTGCCACCAGCAGAGATGCTGGCGGAAACACCATATATTTT,CATSRDAGGNTIYF
NA,TRBJ2-6,NA,TRBV6-1,TGTGCCAGCAGTGAATTTAAGAGTACTGGGGCCAACGTCCTGACTTTC,CASSEFKSTGANVLTF
NA,TRBJ1-1,NA,TRBV7-9,TGTGCCAGCCACAAAGGGGTCTACACTGAAGCTTTCTTT,CASHKGVYTEAFF
TRBD1,TRBJ1-2,NA,TRBV7-3,TGTGCCAGCAGCTCGGACAGGGAGGGCTATGGCTACACCTTC,CASSSDREGYGYTF
NA,TRBJ1-6,NA,TRBV5-4,TGTGCCAGCAGCTTGGCCGGCAGGGCCTTTAATTCACCCCTCCACTTT,CASSLAGRAFNSPLHF
TRBD1,TRBJ2-3,NA,TRBV30,TGTGCCTGGAGTCGGGACAGTTCTAGCACAGATACGCAGTATTTT,CAWSRDSSSTDTQYF
NA,TRBJ2-1,few,TRBV5-5,TGTGCCAGCAGCTTGGGTAGCACCTACAATGAGCAGTTCTTC,CASSLGSTYNEQFF
NA,TRBJ2-7,NA,TRBV4-3,TGCGCCAGCAGCCAAGATCGCTGGGAGGAGTACGAGCAGTACTTC,CASSQDRWEEYEQYF
NA,TRBJ2-3,NA,TRBV6-4,TGTGCCAGCAGCTTCGGTGCGTCTAGCACAGATACGCAGTATTTT,CASSFGASSTDTQYF
TRBD1,TRBJ2-2,few,TRBV5-5,TGTGCCAGCAGCCCCCCCGGGACAGCAGTTACGAACACCGGGGAGCTGTTTTTT,CASSPPGTAVTNTGELFF
TRBD2,TRBJ2-1,few,TRBV5-6,TGTGCCAGCAGCTTCCTCAGCGGGAGGAATAATGAGCAGTTCTTC,CASSFLSGRNNEQFF
NA,TRBJ1-2,NA,TRBV4-1,TGCGCCAGCAGCCAACCAGGACAGACAGGTTTTCGACCCTTC,CASSQPGQTGFRPF
NA,TRBJ1-1,NA,TRBV5-1,TGCGCCAGCAGCTGGGGTGACAGAGGGAACACTGAAGCTTTCTTT,CASSWGDRGNTEAFF
TRBD1,TRBJ1-4,NA,TRBV5-1,TGCGCCAGCGGGGGGACAGGGGATGAAAAACTGTTTTTT,CASGGTGDEKLFF
TRBD2,TRBJ2-1,NA,TRBV4-3,TGCGCCAGCAGCCAAGATAACGACAGACTAGCGGACAATGAGCAGTTCTTC,CASSQDNDRLADNEQFF
NA,TRBJ1-2,NA,TRBV19,TGTGCCAGTAGTATCGGTCAAGGGGCACGCTATGGCTACACCTTC,CASSIGQGARYGYTF
TRBD1,TRBJ1-1,NA,TRBV29-1,TGCAGCGTTGATGGGACAGGGGCTACGGGACGAGCTTTCTTT,CSVDGTGATGRAFF
TRBD1,TRBJ1-1,NA,TRBV23-1,TGCGCCAGCAGTCAATCGGAAGGGACAGGGCGAGCTTTCTTT,CASSQSEGTGRAFF
NA,TRBJ2-7,few,TRBV11-3,TGTGCCAGCAGCCAGACCTCTCGAGGGCCTTCCTACGAGCAGTACTTC,CASSQTSRGPSYEQYF
TRBD1,TRBJ2-2,NA,TRBV7-3,TGTGCCAGCAGCTTAAGCAGGGGGTACGCCGGGGAGCTGTTTTTT,CASSLSRGYAGELFF
NA,TRBJ2-1,once,TRBV27,TGTGCCAGCAGTTCTACTGCAGGCTCCTACAATGAGCAGTTCTTC,CASSSTAGSYNEQFF
TRBD2,TRBJ2-2,once,TRBV19,TGTGCCAGTAGTATCCGTCCCCCAGGCGGGGGGACCGGGGAGCTGTTTTTT,CASSIRPPGGGTGELFF
NA,TRBJ1-1,NA,TRBV5-1,TGCGCCAGCAGCCCTAGGGGTGGGATGACTGAAGCTTTCTTT,CASSPRGGMTEAFF
NA,TRBJ1-6,NA,TRBV4-2,TGTGCCAGCAGCGGCGGGCTCGAGCTTAGAGGTTCACCCCTCCACTTT,CASSGGLELRGSPLHF